The 18 T cell receptor beta chains given below trace back to one sample, sequenced in a study of T cells in Graves' hyperthyroidism and ophthalmopathy. The investigators amplified TCR beta CDR3 regions from RNA transcripts. TCR CDR3 underwent first-round RT-PCR with the HTBI primer set. MiXCR, run by TCRdb on the multiplex PCR reads, gives a single entry per CDR3 protein. The sample shows roughly 570,000 distinct CDR3 sequences, about 43% of them seen only once. Source material: peripheral blood or thyroid tissue (not recorded which). All receptors derive from a woman in her late teens or twenties with Graves' hyperthyroidism.

This clonotype is a singleton in its sample. It is unclear where the CDR3 begins or ends on the DNA, so no DNA is shown, and the CDR3 is as TCRdb lists it. The rearrangement uses TRBV9 and TRBJ2-2; no check of the table's D call, TRBD1, against the DNA was made. Both ends counted, the CDR3 spans 12 residues. CDR1 and CDR2 from the germline V gene are SGDLS and YYNGEE. This CDR3 reads CASSSRPGSCFF.

The genes are TRBV7-2 and TRBJ1-5; D uncertain. V was cut by 1 base and J by 11 bases, with 15 bases left in between. This CDR3 spans 14 amino acids. Germline CDR1 is SGHTA and CDR2 is FQGNSA. For the CDR3, the DNA is TGTGCCAGCAGCTTAGGGTGGGAGGAAGAGACCCAGCATTTT. It codes for CASSLGWEEETQHF.

This clonotype was observed many times. V is TRBV24-1 and J is TRBJ2-7; tentative D call: TRBD2 (6 bases). CDR3 length: 15 amino acids. The V gene's germline CDR1 is KGHDR and CDR2 SFDVKD. The ends were cut back, 9 bases at V and 0 bases at J, with 17 bases in the middle. The DNA of the CDR3 is TGTGCCACCGAAGCCGGGGGACCAAACTCCTACGAGCAGTACTTC. Protein: CATEAGGPNSYEQYF.

There are many counts of this clonotype. This chain uses TRBV12-3 or TRBV12-4 with TRBJ1-6; TRBD1 is a possible D gene (6 bases). Trimming took off 6 bases at V and 10 bases at J, with 28 bases between the two ends. This CDR3 has 18 amino acids. Here the CDR3 DNA reads TGTGCCAGCAGCCACACCCGCGCGGCCGGGACACTGGGATCACCCCTCCACTTT. This codes for CASSHTRAAGTLGSPLHF.

Regarding this clonotype: This may stem from a read error, because a much larger clone lies one nucleotide away. The chain joins TRBV6-4 to TRBJ2-3; TRBD2 aligns across 7 bases. V gave up 4 bases and J gave up 4 bases; unmatched junction bases: 8. Germline-derived CDR1 and CDR2 are MRHNA and SNTAGT. The CDR3 extends over 15 amino acids. CDR3 DNA: TGTGCCAGCAGTGTTGAAGTGGGAGGGGCAGATACGCAGTATTTT. This encodes CASSVEVGGADTQYF.

The table lists this clonotype with a few counts. V usage is TRBV7-3 and J usage is TRBJ2-7, with TRBD2 identical over 8 bases. CDR3 length equals 14 residues. V lost 6 bases and J lost 2; bases outside the gene matches: 6. Germline values: CDR1 SGHTA, CDR2 FQGTGA. CDR3 DNA: TGTGCCAGCAGTCATAGCGGGACTGCCTACGAGCAGTACTTC. Protein sequence: CASSHSGTAYEQYF.

The chain joins TRBV20-1 to TRBJ1-4; tentative D call: TRBD1 (5 bases). Germline CDR1 is DFQATT and CDR2 is SNEGSKA (reference sequence). Trimming removed 6 bases at V and 0 bases at J, with 11 bases between. CDR3 length: 14 residues. CDR3 loop: CSATGLATNEKLFF. Written as DNA, the CDR3 is TGCAGTGCCACAGGACTAGCAACTAATGAAAAACTGTTTTTT.

This chain joins TRBV2 and TRBJ1-4; 8 nucleotides agree with TRBD1. V gave up 8 bases and J gave up 6 bases; unmatched junction bases: 5. Germline CDR1 is SNHLY and CDR2 is FYNNEI. This CDR3 comprises 13 residues. CDR3 in DNA: TGTGCCAGCTCGACAGGGGTGGATGAAAAACTGTTTTTT. It codes for CASSTGVDEKLFF.

The chain couples TRBV11-3 to TRBJ1-1; D gene ambiguous. Germline CDR1 reads SGHNT; CDR2 reads YENEEA. V lost 4 bases and J 5 bases, leaving 5 bases between the germline ends. The CDR3 is 11 amino acids. The CDR3 DNA is TGTGCCAGCAGCTCGCATACTGAAGCTTTCTTT. The encoded protein is CASSSHTEAFF. Full variable domain (outside the CDR3, taken from reference TRBV11-3 and TRBJ1-1): EAGVVQSPRYKIIEKKQPVAFWCNPISGHNTLYWYLQNLGQGPELLIRYENEEAVDDSQLPKDRFSAERLKGVDSTLKIQPAELGDSAVYLCASSSHTEAFFGQGTRLTVV.

This clonotype came up many times. The chain joins TRBV24-1 to TRBJ2-5, with D perhaps TRBD2 (6 bases). The germline V and J ends were trimmed by 5 bases and 2 bases, with 11 bases remaining between them. The germline V gene has CDR1 KGHDR and CDR2 SFDVKD. CDR3 length: 14 residues. The CDR3: CATSGARGQETQYF. The CDR3 nucleotides are TGTGCCACCAGTGGGGCCCGGGGGCAAGAGACCCAGTACTTC.

This clonotype has at least ten counts. The chain couples TRBV5-6 to TRBJ1-5; tentatively, D is TRBD1 (6 bases). This CDR3 has 15 amino acids. Germline V gene data show CDR1 as SGHDT and CDR2 as YYEEEE. The V end was cut by 1 base, the J end by 0 bases, with 8 bases between. CDR3: CASSLFRGSNQPQHF. The CDR3, as DNA: TGTGCCAGCAGCTTGTTCAGGGGTAGCAATCAGCCCCAGCATTTT. Filled out from reference TRBV5-6 and TRBJ1-5, the complete variable domain reads DAGVTQSPTHLIKTRGQQVTLRCSPKSGHDTVSWYQQALGQGPQFIFQYYEEEERQRGNFPDRFSGHQFPNYSSELNVNALLLGDSALYLCASSLFRGSNQPQHFGDGTRLSIL.

The chain links TRBV7-9 to TRBJ2-7, with D unclear. The V end lost 6 bases, the J end lost 0 bases, and 15 bases lay between the germline ends. Looked up from germline, CDR1 is SEHNR and CDR2 is FQNEAQ (reference sequence). This CDR3 contains 15 residues. The CDR3 coding sequence is TGTGCCAGCAGTGCTACAAGACGGAGCTCCTACGAGCAGTACTTC. Translation: CASSATRRSSYEQYF.

A note on this clonotype: Germline and junction disagree at one end, which may indicate a read error. The rearrangement joins TRBV7-9 to TRBJ1-5; 10 bases are shared with TRBD1. The CDR3 sequence is 16 residues long. CDR1 is SEHNR and CDR2 is FQNEAQ in the germline V gene (reference sequence). CDR3 loop: CASSLAGQGSSQPQHF. The CDR3 DNA follows: TGTGCCAGCAGCTTAGCGGGACAGGGGAGCAGTCAGCCCCAGCATTTT.

The chain recombines TRBV2 with TRBJ2-7; tentative D call: TRBD2 (6 bases). The CDR3 loop spans 14 amino acids. Germline V gives CDR1 SNHLY, CDR2 FYNNEI. V was cut by 8 bases and J by 1 base, with 15 bases left in between. CDR3 sequence: CASAIGRGSYEQYF. DNA for the CDR3: TGTGCCAGCGCGATCGGGAGAGGTTCCTACGAGCAGTACTTC.

This clonotype has ten or more counts. This chain joins TRBV4-1 and TRBJ1-1; D is possibly TRBD1 (5 bases). The CDR3 is 15 residues long. V was cut by 1 base and J by 7 bases, with 16 bases left in between. Germline lookup yields CDR1 MGHRA and CDR2 YSYEKL. Here the CDR3 reads CASSQAGRQLGEAFF. The DNA of the CDR3 is TGCGCCAGCAGCCAAGCCGGGCGACAGCTCGGTGAAGCTTTCTTT.

This clonotype was counted many times. CDR3 nucleotides: TGTGCCAGCAGCTTAGGGGTAGCGGGAGACCAAGAGACCCAGTACTTC. Translation: CASSLGVAGDQETQYF. The chain joins TRBV7-8 to TRBJ2-5, with 9 bases aligning to TRBD2. This CDR3 is 16 amino acids long. J lost 0 bases, V lost 1 base, and 3 bases had no gene match. Germline CDR1 and CDR2: SGHVS and FQNEAQ.

This clonotype was seen ten or more times. This chain links TRBV5-1 with TRBJ2-5, with 7 bases identical to TRBD2. Germline V lookup: CDR1 SGHRS, CDR2 YFSETQ. The V gene end was trimmed by 6 bases and the J gene end by 4 bases; junction bases not matched to a gene: 9. There are 14 residues in the CDR3. The CDR3 bases are TGCGCCAGCATGCGAGCGGGAATAGGAGAGACCCAGTACTTC. This translates into CASMRAGIGETQYF.

With respect to this clonotype: A single base separates this from a much larger clone, so it may be a read error. This likely comes from a read error, as the CDR3 has no conserved phenylalanine or tryptophan at its end. The rearrangement links TRBV6-5 to TRBJ2-2, with D unresolved. Looked up from germline, CDR1 is MNHEY and CDR2 is SVGAGI. V shed 6 bases and J shed 3 bases, with 8 bases lying between them. The CDR3 spans 13 residues. This CDR3 reads CASRPQDTGELFS. DNA for the CDR3: TGTGCCAGCAGGCCCCAGGACACCGGGGAGCTGTTTTCT.